Listed below are T cell receptor beta chains from one sample, sequenced in a study of cytomegalovirus exposure and HLA in healthy donors. Sequencing used immunoSEQ multiplex PCR; TCRdb keeps in-frame clones, though not all of them. The table lists about 190,000 clones, roughly 82% of them singletons. The specimen was PBMCs. These receptors were obtained from a woman aged 18-29 years in good health and CMV-seronegative. The CDR3 runs from the conserved cysteine through the conserved F or W. The D gene is left open where the match is weak. The listing skips clone size in some rows; elsewhere it reads once, few, many or a size class.

d_gene: -; abundance: -; j_gene: TRBJ2-7; v_gene: TRBV12-5; CDR3nt: TGTGCTAGTGCCCTTAAGGGGTCCGGCGAGCAGTACTTC; CDR3aa: CASALKGSGEQYF
d_gene: -; abundance: -; j_gene: TRBJ1-1; v_gene: TRBV30; CDR3nt: TGTGCCTGGAGTTTACAGGGTACTGAAGCTTTCTTT; CDR3aa: CAWSLQGTEAFF
d_gene: -; abundance: -; j_gene: TRBJ1-4; v_gene: TRBV30; CDR3nt: TGTGCCTGCAGGGATGCAACTAATGAAAAACTGTTTTTT; CDR3aa: CACRDATNEKLFF
d_gene: -; abundance: -; j_gene: TRBJ2-1; v_gene: TRBV20-1; CDR3nt: TGCAGTGCTTCCTCCCGGGAAGTGCAGTTCTTC; CDR3aa: CSASSREVQFF
d_gene: TRBD1; abundance: few; j_gene: TRBJ2-7; v_gene: TRBV6-1; CDR3nt: TGTGCCAGCAGGATCGGGACAGGGTCTGAGGAGCAGTACTTC; CDR3aa: CASRIGTGSEEQYF
d_gene: TRBD1; abundance: -; j_gene: TRBJ1-2; v_gene: TRBV28; CDR3nt: TGTGCCAGCAGTGGAGGGGACAGGGGGTCTCGAGGCTACACCTTC; CDR3aa: CASSGGDRGSRGYTF
d_gene: TRBD1; abundance: -; j_gene: TRBJ2-7; v_gene: TRBV6-5; CDR3nt: TGTGCCAGCTGTAGGACAGGGGCCTACGAGCAGTACTTC; CDR3aa: CASCRTGAYEQYF
d_gene: -; abundance: -; j_gene: TRBJ2-5; v_gene: TRBV19; CDR3nt: TGTGCCAGTAGTATAGTTCCAGGGCAAGAGACCCAGTACTTC; CDR3aa: CASSIVPGQETQYF
d_gene: -; abundance: -; j_gene: TRBJ2-6; v_gene: TRBV30; CDR3nt: TGTGCCTGGAGTGTACAGACGGGAGTGTCTGGGGCCAACGTCCTGACTTTC; CDR3aa: CAWSVQTGVSGANVLTF
d_gene: -; abundance: -; j_gene: TRBJ1-5; v_gene: TRBV5-6; CDR3nt: TGTGCCAGCAACTGGGGGGGACCTCTTGGAGATCAGCCCCAGCATTTT; CDR3aa: CASNWGGPLGDQPQHF
d_gene: -; abundance: -; j_gene: TRBJ2-7; v_gene: TRBV2; CDR3nt: TGTGCCAGCAGTGAATCTGTAGGATTCGGGGAGCAGTACTTC; CDR3aa: CASSESVGFGEQYF
d_gene: TRBD1; abundance: -; j_gene: TRBJ1-5; v_gene: TRBV6-6; CDR3nt: TGTGCCTGTAGGACAGGTGATCAGCCCCAGCATTTT; CDR3aa: CACRTGDQPQHF
d_gene: -; abundance: -; j_gene: TRBJ2-7; v_gene: TRBV29-1; CDR3nt: TGCAGCGTCCGGACACCTTGGAACGAGCAGTACTTC; CDR3aa: CSVRTPWNEQYF
d_gene: -; abundance: -; j_gene: TRBJ2-3; v_gene: TRBV6-5; CDR3nt: TGTGCCAGCAGTTTTACCCGGACAGCCATCACAGATACGCAGTATTTT; CDR3aa: CASSFTRTAITDTQYF
d_gene: TRBD1; abundance: -; j_gene: TRBJ1-5; v_gene: TRBV27; CDR3nt: TGTGCCAGCAGTCTCTCAACAGGGGCTTATAGCAATCAGCCCCAGCATTTT; CDR3aa: CASSLSTGAYSNQPQHF
d_gene: -; abundance: once; j_gene: TRBJ2-7; v_gene: TRBV13; CDR3nt: TGTGCCAGCAGCTTAGGCCCCGGGAGCGAGCAGTACTTC; CDR3aa: CASSLGPGSEQYF
d_gene: TRBD1; abundance: -; j_gene: TRBJ2-7; v_gene: TRBV19; CDR3nt: TGTGCCAGTAGTATAGGGCGAGGGGGCCTCAACGAGCAGTACTTC; CDR3aa: CASSIGRGGLNEQYF
d_gene: TRBD2; abundance: -; j_gene: TRBJ2-3; v_gene: TRBV10-3; CDR3nt: TGTGCCATCAGCCAGGGACTAGAGCGCACAGATACGCAGTATTTT; CDR3aa: CAISQGLERTDTQYF
d_gene: -; abundance: -; j_gene: TRBJ2-1; v_gene: TRBV6-1; CDR3nt: TGTGCCAGCAGGAAGTGGGTTGGACAATACAATGAGCAGTTCTTC; CDR3aa: CASRKWVGQYNEQFF
d_gene: TRBD1; abundance: -; j_gene: TRBJ1-1; v_gene: TRBV5-1; CDR3nt: TGCGCCAGCAGCTCCGGAGGACAGGGTCCCATGAACACTGAAGCTTTCTTT; CDR3aa: CASSSGGQGPMNTEAFF
d_gene: TRBD1; abundance: many; j_gene: TRBJ2-7; v_gene: TRBV7-6; CDR3nt: TGTGCCAGCAGCTCCCGGGACAGGCAAGGGGCCTACGAGCAGTACTTC; CDR3aa: CASSSRDRQGAYEQYF
d_gene: -; abundance: -; j_gene: TRBJ1-1; v_gene: TRBV7-9; CDR3nt: TGTGCCAGCAGCTTAGAGTTTGACCGGCCGGGTTTCTTT; CDR3aa: CASSLEFDRPGFF
d_gene: TRBD1; abundance: -; j_gene: TRBJ1-2; v_gene: TRBV6-1; CDR3nt: TGTGCCAGCAGTGAGACAGGGGACTATGGCTACACCTTC; CDR3aa: CASSETGDYGYTF
d_gene: -; abundance: -; j_gene: TRBJ2-6; v_gene: TRBV15; CDR3nt: TGTGCCACCAGCAGAGAGACGGGCTCTGGGGCCAACGTCCTGACTTTC; CDR3aa: CATSRETGSGANVLTF
d_gene: -; abundance: -; j_gene: TRBJ2-1; v_gene: TRBV19; CDR3nt: TGTGCCAGTAGTATTTTGGCGGTAGGGAGTGAGCAGTTCTTC; CDR3aa: CASSILAVGSEQFF
d_gene: TRBD1; abundance: once; j_gene: TRBJ1-2; v_gene: TRBV30; CDR3nt: TGTGCACTCCGAGGGAACAGGGGTGTGCTTAACTATGGCTACACCTTC; CDR3aa: CALRGNRGVLNYGYTF
d_gene: -; abundance: once; j_gene: TRBJ2-7; v_gene: TRBV27; CDR3nt: TGTGCCAGCAGTTTATACTTAGACAGTGGCAGGGAGCAGTACTTC; CDR3aa: CASSLYLDSGREQYF
d_gene: TRBD1; abundance: -; j_gene: TRBJ1-4; v_gene: TRBV19; CDR3nt: TGTGCCAGCGGACAGGGGGGGATGACTAATGAAAAACTGTTTTTT; CDR3aa: CASGQGGMTNEKLFF
d_gene: -; abundance: -; j_gene: TRBJ1-1; v_gene: TRBV4-1; CDR3nt: TGCGCCAGCAGCCAAGTAAGCCAGGGATTCACTGAAGCTTTCTTT; CDR3aa: CASSQVSQGFTEAFF
d_gene: -; abundance: -; j_gene: TRBJ2-1; v_gene: TRBV6-1; CDR3nt: TGTGCCAGCAGTGAAGTCGGGAGCAATGAGCAGTTCTTC; CDR3aa: CASSEVGSNEQFF
d_gene: TRBD1; abundance: -; j_gene: TRBJ1-1; v_gene: TRBV11-2; CDR3nt: TGTGCCAGCAGCTTAGGCGGACAGGGATCGAACACTGAAGCTTTCTTT; CDR3aa: CASSLGGQGSNTEAFF
d_gene: TRBD2; abundance: -; j_gene: TRBJ2-2; v_gene: TRBV10-1; CDR3nt: TGCGCCAGCGGGGCTAGCGGGAGAACCGGGGAGCTGTTTTTT; CDR3aa: CASGASGRTGELFF
d_gene: -; abundance: -; j_gene: TRBJ2-3; v_gene: TRBV6-1; CDR3nt: TGTGCCAGCACTCTCAGGGCTAGCACAGATACGCAGTATTTT; CDR3aa: CASTLRASTDTQYF
d_gene: -; abundance: -; j_gene: TRBJ2-7; v_gene: TRBV6-5; CDR3nt: TGTGCCACGACAAGCTCCTACGAGCAGTACTTC; CDR3aa: CATTSSYEQYF
d_gene: -; abundance: -; j_gene: TRBJ1-5; v_gene: TRBV10-3; CDR3nt: TGTGCCATCAGTGATCACACAGTTCTCAATCAGCCCCAGCATTTT; CDR3aa: CAISDHTVLNQPQHF
d_gene: -; abundance: -; j_gene: TRBJ2-5; v_gene: TRBV7-2; CDR3nt: TGTGCCAGCAGCCCCCGCTGGGGCCCCCAAGAGACCCAGTACTTC; CDR3aa: CASSPRWGPQETQYF
d_gene: TRBD1; abundance: once; j_gene: TRBJ2-2; v_gene: TRBV5-1; CDR3nt: TGCGCCAGCAGCCCCTGGACAGGGGGCGCGACCGGGGAGCTGTTTTTT; CDR3aa: CASSPWTGGATGELFF
d_gene: -; abundance: -; j_gene: TRBJ1-5; v_gene: TRBV29-1; CDR3nt: TGCAGCGTTGTAAAGGATATGACAGGAAATCAGCCCCAGCATTTT; CDR3aa: CSVVKDMTGNQPQHF
d_gene: TRBD1; abundance: -; j_gene: TRBJ1-5; v_gene: TRBV7-6; CDR3nt: TGTGCCAGCAGCTTAGAGCAGGGGGTACGTCAGCCCCAGCATTTT; CDR3aa: CASSLEQGVRQPQHF
d_gene: -; abundance: -; j_gene: TRBJ2-5; v_gene: TRBV5-1; CDR3nt: TGCGCCAGCAGCTTAACCAGGACAGGCGGGGTGAAAGAGACCCAGTACTTC; CDR3aa: CASSLTRTGGVKETQYF
d_gene: -; abundance: few; j_gene: TRBJ1-2; v_gene: TRBV4-2; CDR3nt: TGTGCCAGCAGCCAAACGCGGACAGCTGGGGGCTACACCTTC; CDR3aa: CASSQTRTAGGYTF
d_gene: -; abundance: -; j_gene: TRBJ1-5; v_gene: TRBV4-2; CDR3nt: TGTGCCAGCAGCCAAGATCAACAGGGCGGCGTTAGCAATCAGCCCCAGCATTTT; CDR3aa: CASSQDQQGGVSNQPQHF
d_gene: -; abundance: -; j_gene: TRBJ2-2; v_gene: TRBV6-1; CDR3nt: TGTGCCAGCAGTGAAAATTCCAGCGGGGAGCTGTTTTTT; CDR3aa: CASSENSSGELFF
d_gene: -; abundance: -; j_gene: TRBJ1-2; v_gene: TRBV19; CDR3nt: TGTGCCAGTAGCCCATGGACAGTTTCTAACTATGGCTACACCTTC; CDR3aa: CASSPWTVSNYGYTF
d_gene: -; abundance: few; j_gene: TRBJ1-5; v_gene: TRBV4-1; CDR3nt: TGCGCCAGCAGGGGGGACATAGGTCAGCCCCAGCATTTT; CDR3aa: CASRGDIGQPQHF
d_gene: -; abundance: few; j_gene: TRBJ2-7; v_gene: TRBV7-2; CDR3nt: TGTGCCAGCAGCTTATGGTCCAGGGACGAGCAGTACTTC; CDR3aa: CASSLWSRDEQYF
d_gene: -; abundance: few; j_gene: TRBJ2-7; v_gene: TRBV5-5; CDR3nt: TGTGCCAGCAGCTCCAAGGACAGTGGCTACGAGCAGTACTTC; CDR3aa: CASSSKDSGYEQYF
d_gene: -; abundance: -; j_gene: TRBJ2-2; v_gene: TRBV30; CDR3nt: TGTGCCTGGAGTCTCTACCACACCGGGGAGCTGTTTTTT; CDR3aa: CAWSLYHTGELFF
d_gene: TRBD1; abundance: -; j_gene: TRBJ1-6; v_gene: TRBV5-4; CDR3nt: TGTGCCAGCAGCTTGGCTCCGGGACAGGGAAATTCACCCCTCCACTTT; CDR3aa: CASSLAPGQGNSPLHF
d_gene: TRBD1; abundance: -; j_gene: TRBJ1-5; v_gene: TRBV6-1; CDR3nt: TGTGCCAGCAGTCGTGACAGGGGGTGGGAGCCCCAGCATTTT; CDR3aa: CASSRDRGWEPQHF
d_gene: TRBD2; abundance: -; j_gene: TRBJ2-1; v_gene: TRBV7-7; CDR3nt: TGTGCCAGCAGCTTAGTTGGTGCGGGAGGGCCCTACAATGAGCAGTTCTTC; CDR3aa: CASSLVGAGGPYNEQFF